A selection of T cell receptor beta chains follows, all from one sample in a study of blood T cell repertoires in COVID-19. Generated by immunoSEQ multiplex PCR, the TCRdb table keeps only in-frame clones and is missing some. The top ten hold roughly 2.5% of the sample, which has roughly 74,000 clones, over 75% seen once. The specimen was peripheral blood. These receptors were taken from a man in his 70s with active or convalescent COVID-19. Each CDR3 is given with its conserved first and last residue. Each record gives: J gene, D gene, clone size, V gene, CDR3 DNA, CDR3 protein. A D gene is named only where the DNA matches it firmly. Clone size, where shown, is once, few, many, or a class for clones that have expanded.

j_call: TRBJ2-5; d_call: NA; clone_size: few; v_call: TRBV7-3; cdr3_nt: TGTGCCAGCAGCCAAGCGGGCACAGAGACCCAGTACTTC; cdr3_aa: CASSQAGTETQYF
j_call: TRBJ2-2; d_call: TRBD1; clone_size: NA; v_call: TRBV5-1; cdr3_nt: TGCGCCAGCAGCTTGCACCGGACAGGTGGTATCGCCGGGGAGCTGTTTTTT; cdr3_aa: CASSLHRTGGIAGELFF
j_call: TRBJ2-1; d_call: NA; clone_size: NA; v_call: TRBV11-2; cdr3_nt: TGTGCCAGCAGCTTATATCTTAGCATGAATGAGCAGTTCTTC; cdr3_aa: CASSLYLSMNEQFF
j_call: TRBJ1-6; d_call: NA; clone_size: once; v_call: TRBV18; cdr3_nt: TGTGCCAGCTCAAAGGAGACTTATAATTCACCCCTCCACTTT; cdr3_aa: CASSKETYNSPLHF
j_call: TRBJ1-5; d_call: NA; clone_size: NA; v_call: TRBV19; cdr3_nt: TGTGCCAACCCAAGGCTTGGACAGATTAGCAATCAGCCCCAGCATTTT; cdr3_aa: CANPRLGQISNQPQHF
j_call: TRBJ2-6; d_call: NA; clone_size: once; v_call: TRBV25-1; cdr3_nt: TGTGCCAGCACAGGGTCTGGGGCCAACGTCCTGACTTTC; cdr3_aa: CASTGSGANVLTF
j_call: TRBJ1-6; d_call: TRBD1; clone_size: NA; v_call: TRBV7-3; cdr3_nt: TGTGCCAGCAGCTTGGGACAGGGGCCCTTGTCCCTCCACTTT; cdr3_aa: CASSLGQGPLSLHF
j_call: TRBJ1-6; d_call: NA; clone_size: NA; v_call: TRBV2; cdr3_nt: TGTGCCAGCAGTGAATATCAGGTTCTTTCGACACCCCTCCACTTT; cdr3_aa: CASSEYQVLSTPLHF
j_call: TRBJ1-4; d_call: NA; clone_size: NA; v_call: TRBV7-8; cdr3_nt: TGTGCCAGCAGCTTAGGTCACAGGGCGGGGGACAAACTGTTTTTT; cdr3_aa: CASSLGHRAGDKLFF
j_call: TRBJ2-6; d_call: TRBD1; clone_size: NA; v_call: TRBV9; cdr3_nt: TGTGCCAGCAGCGTCCGGGACAGGGGGAAGGTCGGGGCCAACGTCCTGACTTTC; cdr3_aa: CASSVRDRGKVGANVLTF
j_call: TRBJ1-1; d_call: TRBD1; clone_size: NA; v_call: TRBV4-2; cdr3_nt: TGTGCCAGCAGCAGGGGGCAAACTGAAGCTTTCTTT; cdr3_aa: CASSRGQTEAFF
j_call: TRBJ1-5; d_call: NA; clone_size: NA; v_call: TRBV6-2/TRBV6-3; cdr3_nt: TGTGCCAGCAGCAATGACAGAAATTATCAGCCCCAGCATTTT; cdr3_aa: CASSNDRNYQPQHF
j_call: TRBJ1-5; d_call: NA; clone_size: NA; v_call: TRBV23-1; cdr3_nt: TGCGCCAGCAGGTCGGGACTAGTGGGGCAGCCCCAGCATTTT; cdr3_aa: CASRSGLVGQPQHF
j_call: TRBJ2-5; d_call: TRBD1; clone_size: NA; v_call: TRBV5-6; cdr3_nt: TGTGCCAGCAGCTTCCGACAGGGGGCTCAAGAGACCCAGTACTTC; cdr3_aa: CASSFRQGAQETQYF
j_call: TRBJ2-7; d_call: NA; clone_size: few; v_call: TRBV6-1; cdr3_nt: TGTGCCAGCAGTAAAGGCAGGCGGGGCGATCCCTACGAGCAGTACTTC; cdr3_aa: CASSKGRRGDPYEQYF
j_call: TRBJ2-7; d_call: TRBD1; clone_size: once; v_call: TRBV6-5; cdr3_nt: TGTGCCAGCAGTCCCCAACCGGGACAGGGGAACGAGCAGTACTTC; cdr3_aa: CASSPQPGQGNEQYF
j_call: TRBJ1-6; d_call: NA; clone_size: NA; v_call: TRBV10-2; cdr3_nt: TGCGCCAGCAGTGAGTGGGGGCCTCGGGATATCCACTTT; cdr3_aa: CASSEWGPRDIHF
j_call: TRBJ1-2; d_call: TRBD1; clone_size: once; v_call: TRBV19; cdr3_nt: TGTGCCAGCAAAACTACAGGGGGCGCGGGTCATGGCTACACCTTC; cdr3_aa: CASKTTGGAGHGYTF
j_call: TRBJ2-7; d_call: NA; clone_size: NA; v_call: TRBV6-2/TRBV6-3; cdr3_nt: TGTGCCAGCAGTTACTCCGGGGGAGTGAACGAGCAGTACTTC; cdr3_aa: CASSYSGGVNEQYF
j_call: TRBJ2-2; d_call: NA; clone_size: few; v_call: TRBV5-1; cdr3_nt: TGCGCCAGCAGCTGGGCCGGGACTGCGAACACCGGGGAGCTGTTTTTT; cdr3_aa: CASSWAGTANTGELFF
j_call: TRBJ2-7; d_call: NA; clone_size: NA; v_call: TRBV5-1; cdr3_nt: TGCGCCAGCAGCTTGGGATCTCGGTTAAACAGGCCCGAGCAGTACTTC; cdr3_aa: CASSLGSRLNRPEQYF
j_call: TRBJ1-4; d_call: NA; clone_size: NA; v_call: TRBV6-5; cdr3_nt: TGTGCCAGCTTAAGAGGGGGTGAAAAACTGTTTTTT; cdr3_aa: CASLRGGEKLFF
j_call: TRBJ2-1; d_call: NA; clone_size: NA; v_call: TRBV7-9; cdr3_nt: TGTGCCAGCAGCTACGAGAATGAGCAGTTCTTC; cdr3_aa: CASSYENEQFF
j_call: TRBJ2-5; d_call: NA; clone_size: NA; v_call: TRBV18; cdr3_nt: TGTGCCAGCTCACCTAGCGACAGGTGGAATCAAGAGACCCAGTACTTC; cdr3_aa: CASSPSDRWNQETQYF
j_call: TRBJ1-2; d_call: NA; clone_size: NA; v_call: TRBV10-2; cdr3_nt: TGCGCCAGCAGCCCAGCAGGGATGTCCTATGGCTACACCTTC; cdr3_aa: CASSPAGMSYGYTF
j_call: TRBJ1-1; d_call: NA; clone_size: NA; v_call: TRBV19; cdr3_nt: TGTGCCAGTAAAAATCGGGAGGGCGTTGAAGCTTTCTTT; cdr3_aa: CASKNREGVEAFF
j_call: TRBJ2-7; d_call: TRBD1; clone_size: NA; v_call: TRBV5-4; cdr3_nt: TGTGCCAGCAGCTTGTCGGACAGGGTACACGAGCAGTACTTC; cdr3_aa: CASSLSDRVHEQYF
j_call: TRBJ2-7; d_call: NA; clone_size: NA; v_call: TRBV2; cdr3_nt: TGTGCCAGCAGTAGAGGGGGGGTTCTGTACTTC; cdr3_aa: CASSRGGVLYF
j_call: TRBJ2-1; d_call: NA; clone_size: NA; v_call: TRBV14; cdr3_nt: TGTGCCAGCAGCCGAGTAGCGACCTCCTACAATGAGCAGTTCTTC; cdr3_aa: CASSRVATSYNEQFF
j_call: TRBJ2-2; d_call: NA; clone_size: NA; v_call: TRBV10-3; cdr3_nt: TGTGCCATCAGTGATGGAGTTGGGCTGTTTTTT; cdr3_aa: CAISDGVGLFF
j_call: TRBJ1-1; d_call: NA; clone_size: NA; v_call: TRBV7-6; cdr3_nt: TGTGCCAGCAGCATCCAGGGGAACACTGAAGCTTTCTTT; cdr3_aa: CASSIQGNTEAFF
j_call: TRBJ2-1; d_call: NA; clone_size: NA; v_call: TRBV30; cdr3_nt: TGTGCCTGGAGTGGGGAGGACAGGTCATACAATGAGCAGTTCTTC; cdr3_aa: CAWSGEDRSYNEQFF
j_call: TRBJ1-2; d_call: NA; clone_size: NA; v_call: TRBV5-1; cdr3_nt: TGCGCCAGCAGCATAGACGGAGGTGACTATGGCTACACCTTC; cdr3_aa: CASSIDGGDYGYTF
j_call: TRBJ2-5; d_call: NA; clone_size: NA; v_call: TRBV5-4; cdr3_nt: TGTGCCAGCAGCTTGCCCGGACAGCGACAAGAGACCCAGTACTTC; cdr3_aa: CASSLPGQRQETQYF
j_call: TRBJ1-2; d_call: NA; clone_size: NA; v_call: TRBV15; cdr3_nt: TGTGCCACCAGCACTTCGGGGGGCGACTATGGCTACACCTTC; cdr3_aa: CATSTSGGDYGYTF
j_call: TRBJ2-2; d_call: NA; clone_size: NA; v_call: TRBV5-6; cdr3_nt: TGTGCCAGCAGCGGAGGGCCGTACCAGCAAAACACCGGGGAGCTGTTTTTT; cdr3_aa: CASSGGPYQQNTGELFF
j_call: TRBJ1-6; d_call: NA; clone_size: NA; v_call: TRBV6-5; cdr3_nt: TGTGCCAGCAGTTACTCGCCAGGAGGGGATTCACCCCTCCACTTT; cdr3_aa: CASSYSPGGDSPLHF
j_call: TRBJ1-2; d_call: TRBD1; clone_size: NA; v_call: TRBV11-2; cdr3_nt: TGTGCCAGCAGCTTAGGGTCTTCAGGGGGCAGCTATGGCTACACCTTC; cdr3_aa: CASSLGSSGGSYGYTF
j_call: TRBJ2-1; d_call: TRBD1; clone_size: NA; v_call: TRBV10-3; cdr3_nt: TGTGCCATCCGGACAGGAACCTACAATGAGCAGTTCTTC; cdr3_aa: CAIRTGTYNEQFF
j_call: TRBJ1-1; d_call: TRBD1; clone_size: NA; v_call: TRBV7-3; cdr3_nt: TGTGCCAGCAGCTTTCAGGGGGACACTGAAGCTTTCTTT; cdr3_aa: CASSFQGDTEAFF
j_call: TRBJ1-4; d_call: TRBD1; clone_size: NA; v_call: TRBV10-3; cdr3_nt: TGTGCCATCAGTTCACAGGGGGGGAGTGAAAAACTGTTTTTT; cdr3_aa: CAISSQGGSEKLFF
j_call: TRBJ1-3; d_call: NA; clone_size: NA; v_call: TRBV19; cdr3_nt: TGTGCCAGTAGTCAGGCCCCCGGAAACACCATATATTTT; cdr3_aa: CASSQAPGNTIYF
j_call: TRBJ2-5; d_call: NA; clone_size: once; v_call: TRBV21-1; cdr3_nt: TGTGCCGGGCTCGGGGGGAAAGAGACCCAGTACTTC; cdr3_aa: CAGLGGKETQYF
j_call: TRBJ1-2; d_call: NA; clone_size: once; v_call: TRBV7-2; cdr3_nt: TGTGCCAGCAGCCTACCCACGAGAGGGCGCTTCTATGGCTACACCTTC; cdr3_aa: CASSLPTRGRFYGYTF
j_call: TRBJ2-2; d_call: NA; clone_size: NA; v_call: TRBV5-1; cdr3_nt: TGCGCCAGCAGCTTACAGAACACCGGGGAGCTGTTTTTT; cdr3_aa: CASSLQNTGELFF
j_call: TRBJ1-1; d_call: NA; clone_size: NA; v_call: TRBV28; cdr3_nt: TGTGCCAGCAGTGACATTACGAACACTGAAGCTTTCTTT; cdr3_aa: CASSDITNTEAFF
j_call: TRBJ1-5; d_call: NA; clone_size: NA; v_call: TRBV6-5; cdr3_nt: TGTGCCAGCACTCAGTGGACAGCGGGCAATCAGCCCCAGCATTTT; cdr3_aa: CASTQWTAGNQPQHF
j_call: TRBJ2-7; d_call: NA; clone_size: NA; v_call: TRBV19; cdr3_nt: TGTGCCAGTAGTCCTGCGCCCTTCTCCTACGAGCAGTACTTC; cdr3_aa: CASSPAPFSYEQYF
j_call: TRBJ1-2; d_call: NA; clone_size: NA; v_call: TRBV2; cdr3_nt: TGTGCCAGCAGTGACAGGATGTCTAACTATGGCTACACCTTC; cdr3_aa: CASSDRMSNYGYTF
j_call: TRBJ1-5; d_call: NA; clone_size: NA; v_call: TRBV19; cdr3_nt: TGTGCCAGTAGTATATGGGCGGGGGTGAAAAGCAATCAGCCCCAGCATTTT; cdr3_aa: CASSIWAGVKSNQPQHF
j_call: TRBJ1-2; d_call: TRBD1; clone_size: NA; v_call: TRBV12-3/TRBV12-4; cdr3_nt: TGTGCCAGCAGGCGACAGGGAGGCTACACCTTC; cdr3_aa: CASRRQGGYTF
j_call: TRBJ2-3; d_call: NA; clone_size: NA; v_call: TRBV9; cdr3_nt: TGTGCCAGCAGCTCCGGGACTTACACAGATACGCAGTATTTT; cdr3_aa: CASSSGTYTDTQYF
j_call: TRBJ1-2; d_call: TRBD1; clone_size: NA; v_call: TRBV5-1; cdr3_nt: TGCGCCAGCAGCTCTGGACAGGGAGGCTACACCTTC; cdr3_aa: CASSSGQGGYTF
j_call: TRBJ2-7; d_call: TRBD2; clone_size: NA; v_call: TRBV18; cdr3_nt: TGTGCCAGCTCACCTCTCAACGCGGGAGAGAGCGAGCAGTACTTC; cdr3_aa: CASSPLNAGESEQYF
j_call: TRBJ2-5; d_call: TRBD1; clone_size: NA; v_call: TRBV5-1; cdr3_nt: TGCGCCAGCAGCCTGACAGGGGGAGCGGAGACCCAGTACTTC; cdr3_aa: CASSLTGGAETQYF